A single sample gave rise to the 17 T cell receptor beta chains below, sequenced in a study of blood T cell repertoires in COVID-19. TCRdb keeps only in-frame clones here, not all; method: immunoSEQ multiplex PCR. The table has roughly 290,000 clones, around nine tenths seen once; the top ten hold roughly 6.2%. Sequencing used PBMCs or T cells enriched from blood (not recorded which). These receptors were obtained from a woman in her forties who had recovered from COVID-19.

Of note for this clone: One end of the junction fails to match germline, which may point to a read error. The chain recombines TRBV2 with TRBJ1-1; a possible D gene is TRBD1 (6 bases). This CDR3 spans 11 amino acids. In germline, CDR1 is SNHLY, CDR2 FYNNEI. The CDR3 here is CASTGDTEAFF. The CDR3 DNA is TGTGCCAGCACCGGGGACACGGAAGCTTTCTTT.

The V call is TRBV24-1, the J call TRBJ2-6; the D gene is possibly TRBD1 (6 bases). V was pared by 9 bases and J by 0 bases, with 17 bases between. This CDR3 is built from 17 residues. Germline CDR1 KGHDR, CDR2 SFDVKD. This CDR3 is CATAPGEPHSGANVLTF. The CDR3, as DNA: TGTGCCACCGCCCCAGGGGAGCCCCACTCTGGGGCCAACGTCCTGACTTTC.

This rearrangement joins TRBV9 to TRBJ2-7; D perhaps matches TRBD2 (5 bases). Germline V lookup: CDR1 SGDLS, CDR2 YYNGEE. The V end lost 3 bases, the J end lost 1 base, and 17 bases lay between the germline ends. The CDR3 has 16 residues. In nucleotides, the CDR3 is TGTGCCAGCAGCGCGGAGGAGACTCCGATTTCCTACGAGCAGTACTTC. Protein: CASSAEETPISYEQYF.

The V call is TRBV28, the J call TRBJ2-1, with 7 bases lining up with TRBD2. V trimming: 6 bases; J trimming: 2 bases; junction bases outside the gene matches: 7. Germline lookup yields CDR1 MDHEN and CDR2 SYDVKM. The CDR3 covers 15 residues. For the CDR3, the DNA is TGTGCCAGCAGAGTCCGCGGGGGAACCTACAATGAGCAGTTCTTC. Its translation is CASRVRGGTYNEQFF.

J is TRBJ1-1 and V is TRBV20-1, with 8 bases lining up with TRBD1. Germline V gene lookup returns CDR1 DFQATT and CDR2 SNEGSKA (reference sequence). Germline trimming cut 3 bases from V and 1 base from J; bases unmatched to any gene: 10. CDR3 length equals 16 residues. The chain's CDR3 is CSASLGGGTGNTEAFF. CDR3 coding DNA: TGCAGTGCTAGTTTGGGCGGCGGGACAGGGAACACTGAAGCTTTCTTT.

V gene TRBV3-1 (or the pseudogene TRBV3-2) combines with J gene TRBJ2-7, with D tentatively TRBD1 (6 bases). The germline gives CDR1 LGHDT, CDR2 YNNKEL (reference sequence). This CDR3 has 14 amino acids. The germline V and J ends were trimmed by 7 bases and 0 bases, with 13 bases remaining between them. This chain's CDR3 is CASKMTGSSYEQYF. The CDR3 DNA follows: TGTGCCAGCAAAATGACAGGAAGCTCCTACGAGCAGTACTTC.

This chain uses TRBV5-3 with TRBJ1-1, with TRBD1 matching 7 bases. TRBV5-3 is an open reading frame whose function is uncertain. This CDR3 region has 20 residues. With 0 bases clipped from V and 0 bases from J, the junction kept 17 bases outside the gene matches. The CDR3 sequence: CARSLAPDRTQGDMNTEAFF. The CDR3 DNA sequence: TGTGCCAGAAGCTTGGCCCCCGACAGGACCCAGGGGGATATGAACACTGAAGCTTTCTTT.

This sequence joins TRBV5-4 and TRBJ2-5; D not resolved. V lost 2 bases, J lost 5 bases, and 13 bases lay in between. Looked up from germline, CDR1 is SGHNT and CDR2 is YYREEE (reference sequence). This CDR3 is built from 14 residues. CDR3 DNA: TGTGCCAGCAGCTTACCCACTAAGAGGGAGACCCAGTACTTC. It translates to CASSLPTKRETQYF.

The rearrangement uses TRBV28 and TRBJ2-2; D unresolved. This CDR3 is 12 amino acids long. The V and J ends lost 7 bases and 6 bases respectively, with 9 bases between them. Germline V gene lookup returns CDR1 MDHEN and CDR2 SYDVKM. This chain's CDR3 is CASTLGSGELFF. The CDR3 DNA follows: TGTGCCAGCACTCTCGGGTCCGGGGAGCTGTTTTTT.

The chain joins TRBV30 to TRBJ2-7, with D possibly being TRBD1 (6 bases). V was cut by 8 bases and J by 2 bases, with 13 bases left in between. The V gene's germline CDR1 is GTSNPN and CDR2 SVGIG (reference sequence). The CDR3 is 12 residues long. The CDR3 reads CAGGHGPYEQYF. The CDR3 bases are TGTGCCGGGGGACACGGTCCCTACGAGCAGTACTTC.

V gene TRBV28 combines with J gene TRBJ2-7, with a possible D match to TRBD1 (6 bases). V dropped 7 bases and J dropped 4 bases, with 11 bases sitting between them. This CDR3 is 12 amino acids long. Germline-derived CDR1 and CDR2 are MDHEN and SYDVKM. The CDR3 is CASTSGVYEQYF. In nucleotides, the CDR3 is TGTGCCAGCACTTCAGGGGTTTACGAGCAGTACTTC.

The V gene is TRBV5-1, the J gene TRBJ2-7; 8 bases match TRBD2. Germline loops: CDR1 SGHRS, CDR2 YFSETQ. V lost 10 bases, J lost 7 bases, and 13 bases stayed unmatched. CDR3 length: 13 residues. The CDR3 region is CASHRGGAGEQYF. The CDR3 region has the DNA TGCGCCTCCCACCGGGGGGGGGCTGGGGAGCAGTACTTC.

This rearrangement joins TRBV7-2 to TRBJ1-2; D is uncertain. Germline V gene data show CDR1 as SGHTA and CDR2 as FQGNSA. CDR3 length equals 14 residues. Trimming left V 0 bases short and J 8 bases short, with 13 bases between. The CDR3 region is CASSLATSGIGYTF. In DNA form, the CDR3 reads TGTGCCAGCAGCTTAGCTACGAGCGGCATCGGCTACACCTTC. Full variable domain (outside the CDR3, taken from reference TRBV7-2 and TRBJ1-2): GAGVSQSPSNKVTEKGKDVELRCDPISGHTALYWYRQSLGQGLEFLIYFQGNSAPDKSGLPSDRFSAERTGGSVSTLTIQRTQQEDSAVYLCASSLATSGIGYTFGSGTRLTVV.

The CDR3 region has the DNA TGTGCCAGCTCCCCTGGGGGGGGGCCCTCCTACGAGCAGTACTTC. Encoded protein: CASSPGGGPSYEQYF. The chain links TRBV18 to TRBJ2-7; weak D call: TRBD2 (7 bases). CDR1 KGHSH and CDR2 LQKENI come from the germline V gene. V shed 6 bases and J shed 0 bases, with 15 bases lying between them. The CDR3 extends over 15 amino acids.

The CDR3 here is CAISAGGLAGVPDTQYF. As DNA, the CDR3 is TGTGCCATCAGTGCGGGGGGGTTAGCGGGAGTCCCAGATACGCAGTATTTT. The chain employs TRBV10-3 and TRBJ2-3, with TRBD2 matching 9 bases. Germline CDR1 and CDR2: ENHRY and SYGVKD. The CDR3 extends over 17 amino acids. Trimming removed 4 bases from V and 4 bases from J; junction bases left unmatched: 12.

The chain couples TRBV30 to TRBJ2-7; 7 bases agree with TRBD2. The V gene's germline CDR1 is GTSNPN and CDR2 SVGIG (reference sequence). The ends lost 3 bases at V and 3 bases at J; junction bases unmatched: 5. CDR3 size: 13 residues. This CDR3 reads CAWRGGNSYEQYF. The CDR3 nucleotides read TGTGCCTGGAGGGGGGGGAATAGCTACGAGCAGTACTTC.

V is TRBV11-3 and J is TRBJ2-7; 14 bases are a match to TRBD2. The CDR3 contains 14 residues. J was trimmed by 7 bases and V by 5 bases; bases with no gene match: 4. CDR1 is SGHNT, CDR2 YENEEA, per germline. In DNA, the CDR3 is TGTGCCAGCAGCAGCGGACTAGCGGGAGGAGAGCAGTACTTC. Its protein product is CASSSGLAGGEQYF.